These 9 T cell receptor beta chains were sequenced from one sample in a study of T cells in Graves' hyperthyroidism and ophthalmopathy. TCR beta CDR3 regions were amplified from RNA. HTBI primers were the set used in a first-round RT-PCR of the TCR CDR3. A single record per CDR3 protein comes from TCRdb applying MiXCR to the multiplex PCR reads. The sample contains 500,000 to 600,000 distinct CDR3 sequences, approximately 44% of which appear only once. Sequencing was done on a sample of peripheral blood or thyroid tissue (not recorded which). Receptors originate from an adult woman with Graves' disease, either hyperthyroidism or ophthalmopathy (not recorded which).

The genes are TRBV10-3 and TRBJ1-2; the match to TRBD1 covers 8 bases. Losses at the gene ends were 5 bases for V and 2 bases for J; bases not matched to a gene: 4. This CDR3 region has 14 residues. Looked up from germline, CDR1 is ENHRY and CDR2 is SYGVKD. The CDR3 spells CAISTTGGNYGYTF. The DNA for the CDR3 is TGTGCCATCAGTACCACAGGGGGGAACTATGGCTACACCTTC.

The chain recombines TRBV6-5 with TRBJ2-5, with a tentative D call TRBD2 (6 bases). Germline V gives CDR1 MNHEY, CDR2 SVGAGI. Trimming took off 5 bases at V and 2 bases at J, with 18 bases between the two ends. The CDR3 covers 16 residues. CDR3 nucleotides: TGTGCCAGCAGTGAAGCGCCGAGCGGGCCGCAAGAGACCCAGTACTTC. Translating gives CASSEAPSGPQETQYF.

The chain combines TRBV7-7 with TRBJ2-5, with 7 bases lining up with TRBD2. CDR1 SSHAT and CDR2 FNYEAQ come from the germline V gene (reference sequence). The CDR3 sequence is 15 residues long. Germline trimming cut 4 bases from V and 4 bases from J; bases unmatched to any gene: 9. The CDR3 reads CASSSGGGSRETQYF. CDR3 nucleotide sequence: TGTGCCAGCAGCTCGGGGGGAGGCAGCCGAGAGACCCAGTACTTC.

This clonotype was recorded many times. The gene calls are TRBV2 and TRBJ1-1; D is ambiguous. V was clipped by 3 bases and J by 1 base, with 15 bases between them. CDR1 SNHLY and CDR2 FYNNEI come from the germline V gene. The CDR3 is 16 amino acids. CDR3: CASSEIPASANTEAFF. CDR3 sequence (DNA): TGTGCCAGCAGTGAGATACCAGCCTCAGCGAACACTGAAGCTTTCTTT. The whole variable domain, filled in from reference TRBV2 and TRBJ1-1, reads EPEVTQTPSHQVTQMGQEVILRCVPISNHLYFYWYRQILGQKVEFLVSFYNNEISEKSEIFDDQFSVERPDGSNFTLKIRSTKLEDSAMYFCASSEIPASANTEAFFGQGTRLTVV.

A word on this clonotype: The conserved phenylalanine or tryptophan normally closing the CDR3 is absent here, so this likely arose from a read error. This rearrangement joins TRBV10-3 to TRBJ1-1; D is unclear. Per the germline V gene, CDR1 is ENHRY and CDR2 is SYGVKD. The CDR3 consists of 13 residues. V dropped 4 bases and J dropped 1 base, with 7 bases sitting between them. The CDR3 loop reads CAISGFKNTEAFL. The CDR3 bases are TGTGCCATCAGTGGATTCAAGAACACTGAAGCTTTCCTT.

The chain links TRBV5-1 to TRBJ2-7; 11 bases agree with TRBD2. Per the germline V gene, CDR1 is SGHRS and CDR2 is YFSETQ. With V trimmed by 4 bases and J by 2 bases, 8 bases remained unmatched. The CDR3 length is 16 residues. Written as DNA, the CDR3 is TGCGCCAGCAGCCCGGGACAGACTAGCGGGACCTACGAGCAGTACTTC. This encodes CASSPGQTSGTYEQYF.

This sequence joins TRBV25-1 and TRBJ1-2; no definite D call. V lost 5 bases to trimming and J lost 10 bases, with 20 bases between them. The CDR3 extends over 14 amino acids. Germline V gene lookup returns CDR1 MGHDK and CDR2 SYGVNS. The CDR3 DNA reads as TGTGCCAGCAGTCTAGGACTGGGAAGATCTGCCTACACCTTC. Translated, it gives CASSLGLGRSAYTF.

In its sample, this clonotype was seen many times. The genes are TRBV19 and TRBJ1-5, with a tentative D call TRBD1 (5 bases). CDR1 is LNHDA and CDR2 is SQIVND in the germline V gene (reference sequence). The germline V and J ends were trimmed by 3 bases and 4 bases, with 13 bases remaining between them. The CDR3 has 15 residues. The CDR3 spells CASSILSGWNQPQHF. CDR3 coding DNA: TGTGCCAGTAGTATCTTGTCAGGGTGGAATCAGCCCCAGCATTTT.

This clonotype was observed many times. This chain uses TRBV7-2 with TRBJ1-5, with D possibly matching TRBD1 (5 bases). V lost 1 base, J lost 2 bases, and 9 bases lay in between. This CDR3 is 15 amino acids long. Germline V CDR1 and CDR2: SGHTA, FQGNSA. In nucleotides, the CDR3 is TGTGCCAGCAGCTTAGGGCCCAGGGGCAATCAGCCCCAGCATTTT. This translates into CASSLGPRGNQPQHF. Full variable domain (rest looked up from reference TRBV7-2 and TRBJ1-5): GAGVSQSPSNKVTEKGKDVELRCDPISGHTALYWYRQSLGQGLEFLIYFQGNSAPDKSGLPSDRFSAERTGGSVSTLTIQRTQQEDSAVYLCASSLGPRGNQPQHFGDGTRLSIL.